Listed below are T cell receptor beta chains from one sample, sequenced in a study of CD8 T cells in Susac syndrome. TCRdb reanalysed the immunoSEQ multiplex PCR reads using MiXCR and keeps one entry per CDR3 protein. The profile covers more than 200,000 distinct CDR3 sequences, with around 93% appearing a single time and roughly 0.14% taken by the ten largest. The sequencing sample was made of CD4+ T cells from PBMCs. Source of these receptors: a human donor with Susac syndrome. Both conserved end residues are part of each CDR3. D genes are given only for firm matches.

TRBJ2-7	TRBV30	.	TGTGCCTGGAGTGTACCCGAGAGCTACGAGCAGTACTTC	CAWSVPESYEQYF
TRBJ1-1	TRBV18	.	TGTGCCAGCTCCTCCCTGGAGGGCGAAACTGAAGCTTTCTTT	CASSSLEGETEAFF
TRBJ2-2	TRBV27	.	TGTGCCAGCAGTTTACGGCAGGAGAACACCGGGGAGCTGTTTTTT	CASSLRQENTGELFF
TRBJ2-5	TRBV11-2	.	TGTGCCAGCAGCTTAGATCCCACGGGAACCCAGTACTTC	CASSLDPTGTQYF
TRBJ1-2	TRBV7-2	TRBD1	TGTGCCAGCAGCCCCCAAGGGGGCGCGGGCTACACCTTC	CASSPQGGAGYTF
TRBJ2-5	TRBV20-1	.	TGCAGTGCTAGAGATGGCGCCGCCGTAGGAGAGACCCAGTACTTC	CSARDGAAVGETQYF
TRBJ2-4	TRBV6-4	TRBD1	TGTGCCAGCAGCACCGGGACAGGAAACATTCAGTACTTC	CASSTGTGNIQYF
TRBJ2-3	TRBV6-5	.	TGTGCCAGCAGATCCGCAGGAAAAGATACGCAGTATTTT	CASRSAGKDTQYF
TRBJ1-5	TRBV9	.	TGTGCCAGCAACGTAGAAGGGGCCGAGGATCAGCCCCAGCATTTT	CASNVEGAEDQPQHF
TRBJ2-3	TRBV12-3/TRBV12-4	.	TGTGCCAGCACCCCGAACACAGATACGCAGTATTTT	CASTPNTDTQYF